This T cell receptor beta chain comes out of a study of T cells in localized non-small cell lung cancer (dated by TCRdb to the early 2020s). With regard to the full study: The study analyzed T cell repertoires of under 250 early-stage NSCLC patients, comparing tumors and uninvolved tumor-adjacent lungs. NSCLC patients had a mean age of approximately 72 years, and more than 120 were male and some 98 female. The cohort consisted of a few hundred treatment-naive NSCLC patients whose localized lung tumors had been resected. The full study reports these points: Of the top 100 tumor clones, a median of roughly 53 were detected in paired uninvolved adjacent lung; 28 were also among that lung's top 100. Longer overall survival was associated with higher T cell density in blood, whereas shorter survival was associated with higher clonality in adjacent lung. The highest T cell clonality was observed in uninvolved tumor-adjacent lung, where clonality exceeded that of tumor, suggesting that antigenic responses were more focused in uninvolved tumor-adjacent lung. Because multi-region tumor sequencing was not performed, intratumor heterogeneity could not be ruled out. Because of the exploratory design, TCR variables were selected using unadjusted p-values without false-discovery rate correction.

V was cut back by 2 bases and J by 0 bases, leaving a gap of 14 bases between them. Inclusive of the bounding cysteine and phenylalanine, the CDR3 is 16 residues long. Only the CDR3 DNA stays, 48 bases, in frame from base 1. The germline V gene sets CDR1 to SGDLS and CDR2 to YYNGEE. Of note for this clone: Its antigen is not yet known. Base qualities were left out, and no much larger clone turns up one base away.

At diagnosis, tumor, uninvolved tumor-adjacent lung and peripheral blood were collected and then preserved as a mix of FFPE and fresh-frozen material. Blood samples were analyzed as peripheral blood mononuclear cells for TCR repertoire profiling. The immunoSEQ Assay was used to sequence TCR beta CDR3 regions from DNA. The paper's data handling went like this. T cell density was computed as TCR beta template counts normalized to usable DNA estimated by amplifying housekeeping genes. The preseqR package was used to estimate richness by extrapolating to 400,000 templates for PBMC samples and to 120,000 templates for tissue samples. Clonality was defined as one minus Pielou's evenness. Differential abundance testing on productive amino-acid clonotypes, with a minimum total count of 5 and an alpha of 0.1, was used to identify tissue-enriched TCRs. The Jaccard Index and the Morisita Overlap Index were used to measure how much the repertoires overlapped between compartments. GLIPH grouped TCR beta CDR3s together with public tetramer-defined viral CDR3s, and a viral motif had to include at least three viral sequences and show V-gene enrichment. In TCRdb, the immuneACCESS table is reduced to in-frame sequences with V and J assigned. These tables do not hold every clone; where another copy was compared, an unresolved V gene accounts for under half, and the others remain unexplained. The DNA was the basis for D and trimming; V, J and clone size are from that table. Recorded for this sample are approximately 30,000 clones; roughly 90% of them occurred a single time. Over 9.5% of the sample goes to the ten largest clones.

Specimen: peripheral blood mononuclear cells, collected before any cancer treatment. This sequence uses TRBV9 and TRBJ2-5; the D gene could be TRBD1 or TRBD2, each one agreeing over 5 bases. The sequence was collected from a female donor at least 60 years old with stage II lung adenocarcinoma. CDR3 protein: CASSVGTGGYQETQYF. The nucleotide sequence reads TGTGCCAGCAGCGTTGGCACAGGCGGGTACCAAGAGACCCAGTACTTC.